In its sample, the clone carrying this T cell receptor beta chain was seen a few times. These data come from a study of blood T cell repertoires in COVID-19. The germline V gene encodes CDR1 SGDLS and CDR2 YYNGEE. The CDR3 consists of 16 residues. The junction had 10 bases not matched to a gene; V was cut back by 0 bases and J by 5 bases. TCRdb's copy holds only in-frame clones and misses some; the assay was immunoSEQ multiplex PCR. The table lists 90,000 to 150,000 clones, approximately 81% of them singletons. V usage is TRBV9 and J usage is TRBJ1-2; 7 nucleotides agree with TRBD1. Source material: peripheral blood. The receptor comes from a woman of 80 years or more with acute or convalescent COVID-19. CDR3 amino acids: CASSVAEGAVDYGYTF. Here the CDR3 DNA reads TGTGCCAGCAGCGTAGCGGAGGGGGCGGTAGATTATGGCTACACCTTC.